The 29 T cell receptor beta chains listed next were all sequenced from one sample in a study of PD-L1 blockade in urothelial cancer. Repertoires were generated with immunoSEQ multiplex PCR, while TCRdb's copy carries only in-frame clones and drops some. The sample has 30,000 to 40,000 clones; over 70% are singletons. Time point described: pretreatment peripheral blood. The starting material was PBMCs, obtained around atezolizumab (anti-PD-L1) treatment. Every receptor here comes from a man in his 60s with urothelial cancer.

The V gene is TRBV25-1, the J gene TRBJ2-3, with D perhaps TRBD2 (5 bases). This CDR3 contains 12 residues. CDR1 and CDR2 (germline): MGHDK, SYGVNS. The V gene lost 10 bases and the J gene lost 5 bases, with 13 bases spanning the gap. The CDR3 spells CATGNLLDTQYF. The CDR3 nucleotides read TGTGCCACCGGGAACTTATTAGATACGCAGTATTTT.

Written as DNA, the CDR3 is TGTGCCAGCAGTGAAAATAGCGGGAGGGAAGAGACCCAGTACTTC. Its translation is CASSENSGREETQYF. This chain connects TRBV2 to TRBJ2-5, with TRBD2 identical over 11 bases. V trimming: 2 bases; J trimming: 3 bases; junction bases outside the gene matches: 2. CDR3 length equals 15 residues. Germline V gene data show CDR1 as SNHLY and CDR2 as FYNNEI.

The V gene is TRBV9, the J gene TRBJ2-5; TRBD2 matches 8 bases. The CDR3 loop spans 17 amino acids. CDR1 is SGDLS and CDR2 is YYNGEE in the germline V gene. J lost 5 bases, V lost 0 bases, and 12 bases had no gene match. The CDR3 DNA is TGTGCCAGCAGCGTAGACCCCGGACTAGCCTTCGGGGAGACCCAGTACTTC. Translating it yields CASSVDPGLAFGETQYF.

V is TRBV30 and J is TRBJ2-2; D may be TRBD1 (6 bases). CDR1 and CDR2 from the germline V gene are GTSNPN and SVGIG (reference sequence). The ends were cut back, 8 bases at V and 3 bases at J, with 22 bases in the middle. This CDR3 is built from 16 residues. CDR3 bases: TGTGCCACCGGACAGCTAGTCCGGTCGGACACCGGGGAGCTGTTTTTT. Protein sequence: CATGQLVRSDTGELFF. Complete variable domain (other parts from reference TRBV30 and TRBJ2-2): SQTIHQWPATLVQPVGSPLSLECTVEGTSNPNLYWYRQAAGRGLQLLFYSVGIGQISSEVPQNLSASRPQDRQFILSSKKLLLSDSGFYLCATGQLVRSDTGELFFGEGSRLTVL.

The J gene is TRBJ2-2, the V gene TRBV7-9, with D perhaps TRBD2 (6 bases). V shed 3 bases and J shed 4 bases, with 21 bases lying between them. Germline values: CDR1 SEHNR, CDR2 FQNEAQ (reference sequence). This CDR3 is 18 amino acids long. CDR3: CASSLQGATGDFTGELFF. Here the CDR3 DNA reads TGTGCCAGCAGCTTGCAAGGGGCAACGGGGGACTTCACCGGGGAGCTGTTTTTT.

The table lists this clone with a count of one. In nucleotides, the CDR3 is TGCGCCAGCAGCCGACGGCCGGGACAGGAGTATGGCTACACCTTC. It translates to CASSRRPGQEYGYTF. The rearrangement joins TRBV5-1 to TRBJ1-2; 8 bases line up with TRBD1. Germline CDR1 is SGHRS and CDR2 is YFSETQ. V gave up 4 bases and J gave up 5 bases; unmatched junction bases: 10. The CDR3 runs 15 residues.

The gene calls are TRBV9 and TRBJ2-1; 7 positions match TRBD2. With 0 bases clipped from V and 7 bases from J, the junction kept 10 bases outside the gene matches. CDR1 is SGDLS, CDR2 YYNGEE, per germline. The CDR3 is 16 residues long. CDR3 coding DNA: TGTGCCAGCAGCGTAGGGTCGGGAGGTGGCCGAAATGAGCAGTTCTTC. Translated: CASSVGSGGGRNEQFF.

The V gene is TRBV11-3, the J gene TRBJ2-2; D is possibly TRBD2 (6 bases). This CDR3 is built from 17 residues. The germline V gene has CDR1 SGHNT and CDR2 YENEEA. Deletions cut 6 bases from V and 4 bases from J, with 21 bases between. The CDR3 is CASSRGFRLVPTGELFF. The DNA for the CDR3 is TGTGCCAGCAGTAGGGGTTTTCGACTAGTCCCCACCGGGGAGCTGTTTTTT.

This chain joins TRBV10-3 and TRBJ2-7; possible D gene TRBD2, 6 bases. This CDR3 has 15 amino acids. Deletions cut 0 bases from V and 2 bases from J, with 11 bases between. From germline, CDR1 is ENHRY and CDR2 SYGVKD. CDR3 DNA: TGTGCCATCAGTGAGTCAACTAGCCCGACCTACGAGCAGTACTTC. Residues: CAISESTSPTYEQYF.

The gene calls are TRBV19 and TRBJ1-1, with D perhaps TRBD1 (5 bases). The CDR3 sequence is 13 residues long. Trimming shortened V by 8 bases and J by 1 base, and 11 bases separated the two germline ends. Germline values: CDR1 LNHDA, CDR2 SQIVND (reference sequence). The CDR3, as DNA: TGTGCCAGTTTGGCAGGGCAGAACACTGAAGCTTTCTTT. Its protein is CASLAGQNTEAFF. The full variable domain, completed using reference TRBV19 and TRBJ1-1, is DGGITQSPKYLFRKEGQNVTLSCEQNLNHDAMYWYRQDPGQGLRLIYYSQIVNDFQKGDIAEGYSVSREKKESFPLTVTSAQKNPTAFYLCASLAGQNTEAFFGQGTRLTVV.

V is TRBV18 and J is TRBJ2-1, with D possibly matching TRBD2 (7 bases). The CDR3 spans 14 residues. Between the trimmed V and J ends, which lost 3 bases and 7 bases, there was a span of 13 bases. The germline V gene encodes CDR1 KGHSH and CDR2 LQKENI. For the CDR3, the DNA is TGTGCCAGCTCACCCGAGGGGGGGGCAAATGAGCAGTTCTTC. Protein product: CASSPEGGANEQFF.

Notes on this clone: At one end the junction does not follow the germline gene, possibly because of a read error. This chain uses TRBV7-3 with TRBJ2-1; unclear D gene. This CDR3 comprises 14 residues. Germline loops: CDR1 SGHTA, CDR2 FQGTGA. This chain's CDR3 is CASSFPGQYNEQFF. CDR3 DNA: TGTGCCAGCAGCTTTCCTGGTCAGTACAATGAACAGTTCTTC.

This clone turned up a few times. This chain joins TRBV6-6 and TRBJ2-7, with 7 bases aligning to TRBD2. J gave up 2 bases and V 4 bases, and 8 bases lay outside the gene matches. CDR1 MNHNY and CDR2 SVGAGI come from the germline V gene (reference sequence). CDR3 length: 15 amino acids. CDR3 bases: TGTGCCAGCAGTTTTAGCGGGCCCGCCACCTACGAGCAGTACTTC. This sequence encodes CASSFSGPATYEQYF.

The gene calls are TRBV18 and TRBJ1-3; the D gene is possibly TRBD1 (5 bases). The CDR3 has 16 residues. With 2 bases removed from V and 2 bases from J, the gap between germline ends came to 13 bases. Germline values: CDR1 KGHSH, CDR2 LQKENI. CDR3 in amino acids: CASSPSQGDTGNTIYF. The CDR3 bases are TGTGCCAGCTCACCATCCCAGGGCGATACTGGAAACACCATATATTTT.

The CDR3 nucleotides read TGTGCCTGGAGGGGTCAGGCAAATTCACCCCTCCACTTT. It is translated as CAWRGQANSPLHF. This sequence joins TRBV30 and TRBJ1-6; D remains ambiguous. Trimming pared 3 bases from V and 7 bases from J, leaving 10 bases between. The V gene's germline CDR1 is GTSNPN and CDR2 SVGIG (reference sequence). The CDR3 runs 13 residues.

The chain has TRBV5-1 and TRBJ2-3; tentative D call: TRBD2 (5 bases). Germline V gene lookup returns CDR1 SGHRS and CDR2 YFSETQ. Trimming took 0 bases from V and 2 from J, leaving 7 bases between them. The CDR3 loop spans 14 amino acids. DNA for the CDR3: TGCGCCAGCAGCTTGGAGCGGAACACAGATACGCAGTATTTT. As protein: CASSLERNTDTQYF.

This clone has a handful of counts. The J gene is TRBJ2-7, the V gene TRBV5-1, with D perhaps matching TRBD1 (6 bases). Trimming left V 10 bases short and J 5 bases short, with 10 bases between. This CDR3 is built from 10 residues. Germline V CDR1 and CDR2: SGHRS, YFSETQ. CDR3 sequence: CAERGNEQYF. The DNA for the CDR3 is TGCGCCGAAAGGGGGAACGAGCAGTACTTC.

The chain joins TRBV7-3 to TRBJ2-7, with TRBD2 matching over 11 bases. The CDR3 totals 14 residues. Germline V gene sequence: CDR1 SGHTA, CDR2 FQGTGA. V was pared by 5 bases and J by 5 bases, with 5 bases of the junction left unmatched. CDR3 loop: CASSRTSGSNEQYF. The CDR3 coding sequence is TGTGCCAGCAGCCGCACTAGCGGGAGTAACGAGCAGTACTTC.

This clone was detected once. This chain joins TRBV6-6 and TRBJ2-7, with 9 bases identical to TRBD1. Unmatched junction bases numbered 6, after V lost 5 bases and J lost 4 bases. Germline V gene lookup returns CDR1 MNHNY and CDR2 SVGAGI (reference sequence). CDR3 size: 14 residues. Written as DNA, the CDR3 is TGTGCCAGCAGTGTATCCGGGACAGGGTACGAGCAGTACTTC. Protein sequence: CASSVSGTGYEQYF.

This clone was seen only a few times. V and J are TRBV7-3 and TRBJ2-1; 13 bases line up with TRBD2. This CDR3 contains 15 residues. The J segment lost 8 bases and the V segment lost 1 base, leaving 2 bases of the junction unmatched. CDR1 and CDR2 (germline): SGHTA, FQGTGA. In nucleotides, the CDR3 is TGTGCCAGCAGCTTAAGACTAGCGGGAGGAGATGAGCAGTTCTTC. As protein: CASSLRLAGGDEQFF.

The chain employs TRBV18 and TRBJ1-2; the D gene is possibly TRBD1 (5 bases). Germline V gene sequence: CDR1 KGHSH, CDR2 LQKENI. There are 17 residues in the CDR3. The germline V and J ends were trimmed by 2 bases and 4 bases, with 20 bases remaining between them. CDR3: CASSPSPSGGKSYGYTF. CDR3 coding DNA: TGTGCCAGCTCACCATCCCCCAGCGGGGGAAAGAGCTATGGCTACACCTTC.

The chain is built from TRBV5-1 and TRBJ2-7; 9 bases align to TRBD1. J lost 5 bases, V lost 4 bases, and 10 bases had no gene match. Germline CDR1 is SGHRS and CDR2 is YFSETQ. The CDR3 covers 15 residues. The CDR3 DNA follows: TGCGCCAGCAGCACCGGAGGACAGGGGTTCCACGAGCAGTACTTC. The encoded protein is CASSTGGQGFHEQYF.

The chain carries TRBV5-1 and TRBJ2-3, with D perhaps TRBD1 (6 bases). Germline CDR1 reads SGHRS; CDR2 reads YFSETQ. CDR3 length equals 16 residues. V lost 4 bases and J lost 6, with 21 bases in between. For the CDR3, the DNA is TGCGCCAGCAGCCCGGGACACCACCTCACTGGGGATACGCAGTATTTT. Protein sequence: CASSPGHHLTGDTQYF.

The rearrangement joins TRBV6-1 to TRBJ1-6; D may be TRBD1 (5 bases). Germline V gene lookup returns CDR1 MNHNS and CDR2 SASEGT. The CDR3 has 16 amino acids. Trimming stripped 2 bases from V and 0 bases from J, with 8 bases between. CDR3 residues: CASSELQVSYNSPLHF. CDR3 DNA: TGTGCCAGCAGTGAATTACAGGTCTCCTATAATTCACCCCTCCACTTT.

This chain joins TRBV5-1 and TRBJ2-2, with D possibly matching TRBD2 (6 bases). V lost 0 bases and J 4 bases, leaving 13 bases between the germline ends. Germline CDR1 SGHRS, CDR2 YFSETQ. The CDR3 spans 16 residues. CDR3 nucleotide sequence: TGCGCCAGCAGCTTGGAGTGGCGGGATCCCACCGGGGAGCTGTTTTTT. It codes for CASSLEWRDPTGELFF.

The V call is TRBV2, the J call TRBJ1-1, with D unclear. The CDR3 is made up of 14 amino acids. V lost 2 bases, J lost 5 bases, and 12 bases lay in between. Germline loops: CDR1 SNHLY, CDR2 FYNNEI. This CDR3 is CASSEPGFGTEAFF. The DNA for the CDR3 is TGTGCCAGCAGTGAACCGGGATTCGGGACTGAAGCTTTCTTT. Full variable domain (rest looked up from reference TRBV2 and TRBJ1-1): EPEVTQTPSHQVTQMGQEVILRCVPISNHLYFYWYRQILGQKVEFLVSFYNNEISEKSEIFDDQFSVERPDGSNFTLKIRSTKLEDSAMYFCASSEPGFGTEAFFGQGTRLTVV.

The rearrangement links TRBV7-9 to TRBJ1-1; TRBD1 agrees at 7 bases. Looked up from germline, CDR1 is SEHNR and CDR2 is FQNEAQ (reference sequence). V was pared by 5 bases and J by 9 bases, with 3 bases of the junction left unmatched. CDR3 size: 11 residues. The CDR3 is CASSLGQQAFF. The CDR3 nucleotides are TGTGCCAGCAGCCTGGGACAGCAAGCTTTCTTT.

The V call is TRBV7-9, the J call TRBJ2-1; TRBD2 matches 12 bases. The CDR3 runs to 14 residues. The trim removed 8 bases at V and 8 bases at J, leaving 7 bases unmatched. CDR1 and CDR2 (germline): SEHNR, FQNEAQ (reference sequence). The CDR3 region is CASGLAGGLHEQFF. The DNA of the CDR3 is TGTGCCAGCGGGCTAGCGGGAGGGCTCCATGAGCAGTTCTTC.

This clone was seen more than once but under ten times. J is TRBJ1-1 and V is TRBV5-1, with 8 bases that match TRBD1. The V segment lost 0 bases and the J segment 5 bases; nucleotides outside the gene matches: 6. Germline V gene lookup returns CDR1 SGHRS and CDR2 YFSETQ. CDR3 size: 15 residues. CDR3 sequence: CASSLEQGGKTEAFF. The CDR3 DNA sequence: TGCGCCAGCAGCTTGGAACAGGGGGGAAAAACTGAAGCTTTCTTT.